The subject of this entry is one TCR beta chain. The table came from immunoSEQ multiplex PCR; TCRdb's copy has only in-frame clones and leaves some out. The table records 2 million to 2.5 million clones, more than 85% of them present only once. The naive CD8 fraction comprised CD45RO-negative cells positively selected for CCR7 and excluded terminally differentiated effector memory CD45RA+ cells. Trimming took 1 base from V and 4 from J; bases not matched to a gene: 11. The CDR3 loop spans 17 amino acids. CDR1 is MDHEN and CDR2 is SYDVKM in the germline V gene. The data were obtained in a study of shared clonotypes between healthy human individuals.

The V gene is TRBV28, the J gene TRBJ1-2; 8 positions match TRBD1. The source of this sequence is a man between 18 and 29 years old in good health. Some clones in this sample may be carry-over from other donors' samples. Source material: naive CD8+ T cells from PBMCs. CDR3 in amino acids: CASSLSRTGRLVYGYTF. The CDR3 coding sequence is TGTGCCAGCAGTTTATCCCGGACAGGGAGGTTGGTCTATGGCTACACCTTC.